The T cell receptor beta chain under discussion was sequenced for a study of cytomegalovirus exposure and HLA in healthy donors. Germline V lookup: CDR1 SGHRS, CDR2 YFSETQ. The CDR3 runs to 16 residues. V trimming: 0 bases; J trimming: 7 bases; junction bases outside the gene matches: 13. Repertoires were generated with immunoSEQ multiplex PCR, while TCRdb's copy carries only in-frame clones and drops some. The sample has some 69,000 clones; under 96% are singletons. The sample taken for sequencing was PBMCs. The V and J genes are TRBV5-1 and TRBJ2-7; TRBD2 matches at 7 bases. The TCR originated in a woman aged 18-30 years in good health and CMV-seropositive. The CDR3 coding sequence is TGCGCCAGCAGCTTGGAGGGAGGGACCCCGTTCATGGAGCAGTACTTC. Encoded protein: CASSLEGGTPFMEQYF.